The clone carrying this TCR beta chain was observed a single time. TCRdb's copy holds only in-frame clones and misses some; the assay was immunoSEQ multiplex PCR. The data hold some 660,000 clones, with 87% observed a single time. The data belong to a study of shared T cell receptors in the human thymus. The V end lost 3 bases, the J end lost 0 bases, and 18 bases lay between the germline ends. CDR3 length: 17 amino acids. The germline CDR1 and CDR2 sequences are LGHNA and YNFKEQ. This sample was shared with a second study, whose subject was human thymus T cells. This second report adds: Donors were healthy Finnish infants having corrective surgery for congenital heart defects. Corrective cardiac surgery supplied the resected thymus tissue. Gene usage (both V and J) appeared biased in thymic and blood repertoires. Related research found strongly overlapping thymic repertoires in unrelated individuals.

Sample: thymocytes. The origin of this receptor is a boy younger than two with a congenital heart defect. V and J are TRBV4-2 and TRBJ2-7, with D possibly matching TRBD1 (6 bases). CDR3 amino acids: CASSQGALRQSSYEQYF. CDR3 bases: TGTGCCAGCAGCCAGGGGGCCCTTCGCCAAAGCTCCTACGAGCAGTACTTC.